This is a list of T cell receptor beta chains from one sample in a study of cytomegalovirus exposure and HLA in healthy donors. Profiled with immunoSEQ multiplex PCR; TCRdb holds only in-frame clones, not every one. The sample has roughly 100,000 clones, 65% to 80% seen once. Material for sequencing was PBMCs. These TCRs come from a woman aged 18 to 35 in good health and CMV-seropositive. The CDR3 runs from the conserved cysteine through the conserved F or W. The order of the fields is D gene, J gene, clone size, V gene, CDR3 DNA, CDR3 protein. D genes are given only for firm matches. Size is stated for part of the rows, as once, few or many counts, or as a class when the clone is expanded.

. TRBJ2-5 few TRBV5-1 TGCGCCAGCAGCTTTATAGAGACCCAGTACTTC CASSFIETQYF
TRBD1 TRBJ2-7 . TRBV19 TGTGCCAGTAGTATACTAGGCAGGGGGCGCCAAGCGTCGGGCGAGCAGTACTTC CASSILGRGRQASGEQYF
. TRBJ2-1 . TRBV19 TGTGCCAGTAGTATAGCCGGGGGTATACCCAATGAGCAGTTCTTC CASSIAGGIPNEQFF
. TRBJ1-2 once TRBV5-1 TGCGCCAGCAGACCCGGGGGAGCCGCAACCACTAACTATGGCTACACCTTC CASRPGGAATTNYGYTF
. TRBJ1-2 . TRBV14 TGTGCCAGCAGCCAAGTTTGGAGCAATGGCTACACCTTC CASSQVWSNGYTF
. TRBJ2-5 . TRBV5-1 TGCGCCAGCAGCTTGGCCGTAGCTTCAGAGGAGACCCAGTACTTC CASSLAVASEETQYF
. TRBJ1-1 . TRBV5-4 TGTGCCAGCAGCTTAGGAGGCTCAAGGAGCACTGAAGCTTTCTTT CASSLGGSRSTEAFF
. TRBJ2-5 . TRBV6-6 TGTGCCAGTTACGAGGAGAGGGGGGGCCTGGGAGAGACCCAGTACTTC CASYEERGGLGETQYF
TRBD1 TRBJ2-6 . TRBV7-8 TGTGCCAGCAGCTCGGACAGGGGGCGGAGCTCTGGGGCCAACGTCCTGACTTTC CASSSDRGRSSGANVLTF
. TRBJ2-5 once TRBV7-9 TGTGCCAGCAGGCAGGAACTTGGACTCGAAGAGACCCAGTACTTC CASRQELGLEETQYF
TRBD1 TRBJ2-7 . TRBV5-8 TGTGCCAGCAGCCGGGACAGGCCCTACGAGCAGTACTTC CASSRDRPYEQYF
TRBD1 TRBJ1-5 . TRBV7-2 TGTGCCAGCAGCTCGGGACAGAGTTATCAGCCCCAGCATTTT CASSSGQSYQPQHF
TRBD2 TRBJ2-1 . TRBV7-6 TGTGCCAGCAGGAGAGGAGCGGGAGGACCTAACAATGAGCAGTTCTTC CASRRGAGGPNNEQFF
. TRBJ2-1 . TRBV9 TGTGCCAGCAGCGAAGGGGTGTTGGGTCGATTTGATGAGCAGTTCTTC CASSEGVLGRFDEQFF
. TRBJ1-2 few TRBV10-2 TGCGCCAGCAGTGAATTCTCAGGGGCTAACTATGGCTACACCTTC CASSEFSGANYGYTF
. TRBJ1-5 few TRBV11-2 TGTGCCAGCAGCCTAACGGTATTGCCAGGGGAGGGTCAGCCCCAGCATTTT CASSLTVLPGEGQPQHF
. TRBJ2-2 . TRBV6-4 TGTGCCAGCAGTGTTTCTAGCGTCGGGGAGCTGTTTTTT CASSVSSVGELFF